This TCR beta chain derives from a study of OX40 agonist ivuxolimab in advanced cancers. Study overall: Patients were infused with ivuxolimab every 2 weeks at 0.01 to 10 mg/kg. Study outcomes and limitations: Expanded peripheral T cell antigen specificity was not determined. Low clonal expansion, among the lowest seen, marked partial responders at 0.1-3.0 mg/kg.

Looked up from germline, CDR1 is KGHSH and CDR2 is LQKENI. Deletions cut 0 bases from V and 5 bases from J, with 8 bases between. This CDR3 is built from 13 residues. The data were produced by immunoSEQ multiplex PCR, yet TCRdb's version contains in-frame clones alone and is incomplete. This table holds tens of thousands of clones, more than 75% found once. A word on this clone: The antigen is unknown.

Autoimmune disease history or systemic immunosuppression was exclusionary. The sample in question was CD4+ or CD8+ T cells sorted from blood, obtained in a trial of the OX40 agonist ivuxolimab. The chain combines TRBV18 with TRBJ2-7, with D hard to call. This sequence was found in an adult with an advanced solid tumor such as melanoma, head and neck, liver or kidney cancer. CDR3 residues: CASSPPIGNEQYF. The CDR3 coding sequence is TGTGCCAGCTCACCACCGATAGGGAACGAGCAGTACTTC.